Each of the 10 T cell receptor beta chains below was sequenced from the same sample in a study of a mutant IDH1 vaccine in newly diagnosed glioma. Repertoires were generated with immunoSEQ multiplex PCR, while TCRdb's copy carries only in-frame clones and drops some. The table shows about 30,000 clones, with approximately 80% occurring only once. Time point reported: baseline, week 1 (first vaccination visit). Treatment meaning: pre-vaccination baseline after standard-of-care therapy. Source: PBMCs, taken from a glioma patient treated with radiotherapy, temozolomide or both. Every receptor here comes from a man younger than 40 with glioma.

This clone was observed once. This chain links TRBV29-1 with TRBJ2-3, with TRBD2 matching 9 bases. The V and J ends lost 4 bases and 1 base, in that order; junction bases with no gene match: 3. CDR3 length: 14 residues. The germline V gene has CDR1 SQVTM and CDR2 ANQGSEA. CDR3 bases: TGCAGCGTTGCAGCGGGAGGAGGCACAGATACGCAGTATTTT. It translates to CSVAAGGGTDTQYF.

This chain joins TRBV6-1 and TRBJ1-2; D remains unclear. With 8 bases removed from V and 5 bases from J, the gap between germline ends came to 12 bases. This CDR3 contains 12 residues. Germline assignment: CDR1 MNHNS and CDR2 SASEGT. The CDR3 DNA reads as TGTGCCAGCGCCGGGCCGGGGTATGGCTACACCTTC. Its translation is CASAGPGYGYTF.

The chain carries TRBV9 and TRBJ2-3, with D perhaps given as TRBD1 or TRBD2 (6 bases each). Germline-derived CDR1 and CDR2 are SGDLS and YYNGEE. Trimming shortened V by 0 bases and J by 4 bases, and 15 bases separated the two germline ends. The CDR3 runs 16 residues. The CDR3 is CASSVAKGGVADTQYF. In DNA, the CDR3 is TGTGCCAGCAGCGTAGCCAAGGGGGGAGTTGCAGATACGCAGTATTTT.

The genes are TRBV18 and TRBJ1-1; weak D call: TRBD1 (6 bases). Germline assignment: CDR1 KGHSH and CDR2 LQKENI. V lost 5 bases and J lost 4, with 17 bases in between. This CDR3 has 15 amino acids. The CDR3 is CASSATDFRGTEAFF. The DNA of the CDR3 is TGTGCCAGCTCAGCGACAGACTTCAGGGGCACTGAAGCTTTCTTT.

On this clone: Other DNA sequences in this specimen translate into the identical CDR3. The V and J genes are TRBV5-4 and TRBJ2-3; 7 nucleotides line up with TRBD1. Germline values: CDR1 SGHNT, CDR2 YYREEE (reference sequence). The length of the CDR3 is 15 residues. The junction had 5 bases not matched to a gene; V was cut back by 4 bases and J by 0 bases. The CDR3 nucleotides read TGTGCCAGCAGCCGGGACAGCTCTAGCACAGATACGCAGTATTTT. It codes for CASSRDSSSTDTQYF.

This clone was seen once. The CDR3 loop reads CASSVGVTSTDTQYF. In DNA, the CDR3 is TGTGCCAGCAGCGTAGGGGTGACAAGCACAGATACGCAGTATTTT. This chain joins TRBV9 and TRBJ2-3; D is unclear. Trimming cost V 0 bases and J 0 bases, with 8 bases left between them. The germline gives CDR1 SGDLS, CDR2 YYNGEE. This CDR3 region has 15 residues.

The chain has TRBV5-8 and TRBJ1-5; no definite D call. Germline V gene data show CDR1 as SGHTS and CDR2 as YDEGEE. Trimming removed 8 bases from V and 7 bases from J, with 25 bases in between. The CDR3 covers 16 residues. CDR3 sequence: CASTNRGREGIQPQHF. The CDR3 DNA reads as TGTGCCAGTACCAATCGTGGGAGGGAAGGCATCCAGCCCCAGCATTTT.

J is TRBJ2-5 and V is TRBV29-1; D gene ambiguous. This CDR3 has 12 residues. V was pared by 0 bases and J by 5 bases, with 7 bases between. CDR1 and CDR2 from the germline V gene are SQVTM and ANQGSEA. CDR3 region: CSVEDKGETQYF. The CDR3 nucleotides read TGCAGCGTTGAAGATAAGGGTGAGACCCAGTACTTC. The full variable domain, its missing parts supplied by reference TRBV29-1 and TRBJ2-5, is SAVISQKPSRDICQRGTSLTIQCQVDSQVTMMFWYRQQPGQSLTLIATANQGSEATYESGFVIDKFPISRPNLTFSTLTVSNMSPEDSSIYLCSVEDKGETQYFGPGTRLLVL.

The chain links TRBV7-3 to TRBJ2-5, with 7 bases fitting TRBD2. The CDR3 spans 14 residues. V lost 5 bases and J lost 3; bases outside the gene matches: 6. Germline V gene sequence: CDR1 SGHTA, CDR2 FQGTGA. CDR3: CASSPTGGEETQYF. The CDR3 DNA reads TGTGCCAGCAGCCCGACTGGGGGGGAAGAGACCCAGTACTTC.

The J gene is TRBJ1-5, the V gene TRBV10-3; D might be TRBD1 (5 bases). Germline-derived CDR1 and CDR2 are ENHRY and SYGVKD. V was pared by 2 bases and J by 0 bases, with 20 bases between. The length of the CDR3 is 19 residues. CDR3 residues: CAISEGWGPRGNSNQPQHF. As DNA, the CDR3 is TGTGCCATCAGTGAGGGATGGGGACCGCGGGGTAATAGCAATCAGCCCCAGCATTTT.